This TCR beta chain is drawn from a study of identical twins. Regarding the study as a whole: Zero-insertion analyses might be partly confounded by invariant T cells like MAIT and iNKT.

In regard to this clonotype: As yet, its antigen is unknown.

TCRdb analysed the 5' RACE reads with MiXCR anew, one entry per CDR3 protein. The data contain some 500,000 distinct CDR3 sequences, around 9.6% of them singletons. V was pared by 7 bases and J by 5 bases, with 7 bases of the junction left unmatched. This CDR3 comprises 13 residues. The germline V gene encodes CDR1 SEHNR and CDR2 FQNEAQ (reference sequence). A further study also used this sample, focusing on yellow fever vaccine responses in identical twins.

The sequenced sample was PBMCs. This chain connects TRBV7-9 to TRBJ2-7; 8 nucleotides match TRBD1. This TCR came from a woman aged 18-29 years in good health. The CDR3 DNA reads TGTGCCAGCACGGGAGCGGACAGGGACGAGCAGTACTTC. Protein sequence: CASTGADRDEQYF.